A single sample is the source of the 2 T cell receptor beta chains below, sequenced in a study of human T cells and chemical hapten exposure. Time point in this sample: patch test 2, 6 weeks after DPC sensitization. Documented treatment: therapeutic diphenylcyclopropenone sensitization with weekly scalp DPC. MiXCR, run by TCRdb on the RACE reads, gives a single entry per CDR3 protein. The sample records about 140,000 distinct CDR3 sequences, 12% being singletons. This sample comprised whole blood, obtained in connection with sensitization to the hapten diphenylcyclopropenone (DPC). These receptors came from a woman between 45 and 65 years old with alopecia areata. Some clones in this sample may be carry-over from other donors' samples.

The V gene is TRBV7-9, the J gene TRBJ1-4; tentatively, D is TRBD1 (6 bases). V was cut by 3 bases and J by 8 bases, with 13 bases left in between. The CDR3 has 14 amino acids. In germline, CDR1 is SEHNR, CDR2 FQNEAQ (reference sequence). The CDR3 sequence is CASSFARGEEKLFF. CDR3 DNA sequence: TGTGCCAGCAGCTTTGCCAGGGGAGAGGAAAAACTGTTTTTT.

In its sample, this clonotype was seen many times. This chain links TRBV18 with TRBJ2-7; perhaps TRBD2 as D (5 bases). Germline CDR1 reads KGHSH; CDR2 reads LQKENI. The CDR3 is 15 residues long. Trimming removed 1 base from V and 0 bases from J, with 10 bases in between. This CDR3 reads CASSPRGESSYEQYF. Written as DNA, the CDR3 is TGTGCCAGCTCACCACGGGGAGAGAGCTCCTACGAGCAGTACTTC.